These 28 T cell receptor beta chains share one sample of origin, sequenced in a study of blood T cells in healthy people across ages. A second about 6 to 11 cycle PCR used barcoded and J-beta primers. TCRdb redid the calling of the 5' RACE reads with MiXCR, one entry per CDR3 protein. Of about 800,000 distinct CDR3 sequences in the sample, 58% were seen once. Sequencing used blood. The source is a man under 40 in good health.

This clonotype was found a few times. This chain connects TRBV7-2 to TRBJ1-5; D is perhaps TRBD1 (5 bases). V lost 5 bases to trimming and J lost 7 bases, with 21 bases between them. This CDR3 has 16 amino acids. The V gene's germline CDR1 is SGHTA and CDR2 FQGNSA. The CDR3 spells CASSPPWARVGQPQHF. CDR3 DNA: TGTGCCAGCAGCCCCCCATGGGCCAGGGTCGGCCAGCCCCAGCATTTT.

DNA for the CDR3: TGTGCCAGCAGCCGACAGGGGCACCAAGAGACCCAGTACTTC. Translation gives CASSRQGHQETQYF. The rearrangement joins TRBV7-2 to TRBJ2-5; 8 bases fit TRBD1. The CDR3 is 14 amino acids. V dropped 5 bases and J dropped 0; count of bases not matched to a gene: 2. Germline CDR1 is SGHTA and CDR2 is FQGNSA.

This clonotype was recorded once. V usage is TRBV4-2 and J usage is TRBJ1-1; D not resolved. Between the trimmed V and J ends, which lost 1 base and 5 bases, there was a span of 11 bases. Germline V CDR1 and CDR2: LGHNA, YNFKEQ. This CDR3 has 14 amino acids. The CDR3 bases are TGTGCCAGCAGCCAAGCCCAGGTAGGAACTGAAGCTTTCTTT. It yields the protein CASSQAQVGTEAFF.

The chain joins TRBV20-1 to TRBJ1-6; D remains ambiguous. The CDR3 covers 14 residues. The ends were cut back, 4 bases at V and 1 base at J, with 8 bases in the middle. CDR1 DFQATT and CDR2 SNEGSKA come from the germline V gene (reference sequence). DNA for the CDR3: TGCAGTGCTACAAAGGGATCCTATAATTCACCCCTCCACTTT. It encodes CSATKGSYNSPLHF.

The chain couples TRBV5-6 to TRBJ1-6; 8 positions match TRBD1. The CDR3 spans 17 residues. CDR1 is SGHDT, CDR2 YYEEEE, per germline. V was clipped by 3 bases and J by 10 bases; unmatched bases: 15. Here the CDR3 DNA reads TGTGCCAGCAGCTCTGGGGGGTACAGACAGGGGAGGTCACCCCTCCACTTT. Translation: CASSSGGYRQGRSPLHF.

This clonotype was counted between two and nine times. J is TRBJ1-2 and V is TRBV3-1; D might be TRBD1 (6 bases). Trimming pared 0 bases from V and 8 bases from J, leaving 13 bases between. Germline CDR1 is LGHDT and CDR2 is YNNKEL (reference sequence). This CDR3 spans 14 amino acids. CDR3 sequence (DNA): TGTGCCAGCAGCCAAGATAACAGGGAGTTCGGCTACACCTTC. Translated: CASSQDNREFGYTF.

J is TRBJ2-7 and V is TRBV28; D possibly corresponds to TRBD2 (5 bases). Germline V gene data show CDR1 as MDHEN and CDR2 as SYDVKM. Trimming left V 8 bases short and J 7 bases short, with 24 bases between. This CDR3 is 15 amino acids long. The CDR3 spells CASEGLHLLSNEQYF. The DNA of the CDR3 is TGTGCCAGCGAGGGTCTGCATCTCCTTTCCAATGAGCAGTACTTC.

The V and J genes are TRBV20-1 and TRBJ2-3, with 7 bases aligning to TRBD1. V was pared by 6 bases and J by 2 bases, with 5 bases of the junction left unmatched. In germline, CDR1 is DFQATT, CDR2 SNEGSKA (reference sequence). CDR3 length: 13 residues. The CDR3 coding sequence is TGCAGTGCCCGACAGGGATCCACAGATACGCAGTATTTT. Protein product: CSARQGSTDTQYF.

The rearrangement uses TRBV4-3 and TRBJ1-5; D remains unclear. V lost 0 bases, J lost 5 bases, and 8 bases lay in between. The CDR3 extends over 14 amino acids. The germline CDR1 and CDR2 sequences are LGHNA and YSLEER. The CDR3 region is CASSQEVAYQPQHF. For the CDR3, the DNA is TGCGCCAGCAGCCAAGAAGTTGCTTATCAGCCCCAGCATTTT.

The rearrangement links TRBV28 to TRBJ2-7; maybe TRBD2 (5 bases). In germline, CDR1 is MDHEN, CDR2 SYDVKM. V was trimmed by 5 bases and J by 0 bases, leaving 17 bases between them. CDR3 size: 16 residues. The CDR3 here is CASSGSDSSSSYEQYF. CDR3 DNA sequence: TGTGCCAGCAGTGGGTCGGACTCTTCGAGCTCCTACGAGCAGTACTTC.

CDR3 region: CASQAETTDTQYF. The CDR3 DNA sequence: TGTGCCAGCCAAGCCGAGACCACAGATACGCAGTATTTT. The rearrangement links TRBV25-1 to TRBJ2-3; unclear D gene. The germline gives CDR1 MGHDK, CDR2 SYGVNS. V was cut by 8 bases and J by 2 bases, with 11 bases left in between. CDR3 size: 13 residues.

This clonotype showed up many times. The chain carries TRBV30 and TRBJ2-5; a possible D gene is TRBD1 (6 bases). From germline, CDR1 is GTSNPN and CDR2 SVGIG (reference sequence). The CDR3 totals 11 residues. The CDR3 region is CATSQGSSRYF. CDR3 DNA sequence: TGTGCTACCAGCCAGGGGTCGAGCCGGTACTTC.

The genes are TRBV7-9 and TRBJ2-3; D could derive from TRBD1 or TRBD2 (6 bases each). V was cut by 3 bases and J by 4 bases, with 11 bases left in between. The CDR3 extends over 14 amino acids. Germline V gives CDR1 SEHNR, CDR2 FQNEAQ (reference sequence). The CDR3 reads CASSLGGPADTQYF. In DNA, the CDR3 is TGTGCCAGCAGCTTGGGGGGCCCGGCAGATACGCAGTATTTT. The whole variable domain, remainder taken from reference TRBV7-9 and TRBJ2-3, is DTGVSQNPRHKITKRGQNVTFRCDPISEHNRLYWYRQTLGQGPEFLTYFQNEAQLEKSRLLSDRFSAERPKGSFSTLEIQRTEQGDSAMYLCASSLGGPADTQYFGPGTRLTVL.

The chain couples TRBV18 to TRBJ1-1, with D hard to call. V was pared by 5 bases and J by 3 bases, with 13 bases between. Germline CDR1 and CDR2: KGHSH and LQKENI. This CDR3 spans 14 amino acids. The CDR3 here is CASSWDGSYTEAFF. CDR3 DNA sequence: TGTGCCAGCTCATGGGATGGGAGTTACACTGAAGCTTTCTTT.

As DNA, the CDR3 is TGTGCCAGCAGTTACGAGGCAGGGAGCCAGCCCCAGCATTTT. This codes for CASSYEAGSQPQHF. V and J are TRBV6-2 or TRBV6-3 and TRBJ1-5; maybe TRBD1 (5 bases). With 2 bases removed from V and 7 bases from J, the gap between germline ends came to 12 bases. The CDR3 is made up of 14 amino acids. Germline loops: CDR1 MNHEY, CDR2 SVGEGT.

V is TRBV12-3 or TRBV12-4 and J is TRBJ2-2; D ambiguous. This CDR3 has 14 amino acids. V gave up 8 bases and J gave up 1 base, with 11 bases separating them. The CDR3 nucleotides are TGTGCCAGCGGATCCCGGATGAACACCGGGGAGCTGTTTTTT. Translating gives CASGSRMNTGELFF.

The V gene is TRBV15, the J gene TRBJ2-5; 7 nucleotides align to TRBD1. Matching the DNA end better, TRBJ2-7 makes the J call doubtful. Germline CDR1 is LNHNV and CDR2 is YYDKDF (reference sequence). The CDR3 runs 14 residues. The CDR3 region is CATSKRDSLYEQYF. The CDR3 coding sequence is TGTGCCACCAGCAAACGGGACAGCCTCTACGAGCAGTACTTC.

This chain uses TRBV7-9 with TRBJ1-2, with 7 bases that match TRBD1. CDR3 length: 17 residues. J gave up 4 bases and V 5 bases, and 16 bases lay outside the gene matches. Germline CDR1 SEHNR, CDR2 FQNEAQ (reference sequence). CDR3 nucleotide sequence: TGTGCCAGCAGCCTATTGGGTTCTACAGGGGAACTCTATGGCTACACCTTC. Encoded protein: CASSLLGSTGELYGYTF. Drawing the rest from reference TRBV7-9 and TRBJ1-2, the complete variable domain is DTGVSQNPRHKITKRGQNVTFRCDPISEHNRLYWYRQTLGQGPEFLTYFQNEAQLEKSRLLSDRFSAERPKGSFSTLEIQRTEQGDSAMYLCASSLLGSTGELYGYTFGSGTRLTVV.

This clonotype was picked up many times. The chain employs TRBV4-2 and TRBJ2-4; D perhaps matches TRBD2 (5 bases). This CDR3 contains 17 residues. V was pared by 0 bases and J by 3 bases, with 15 bases between. The germline gives CDR1 LGHNA, CDR2 YNFKEQ. The CDR3 coding sequence is TGTGCCAGCAGCCAAGATTTGCTAGCTTCGGGCAAAAACATTCAGTACTTC. Translated, it gives CASSQDLLASGKNIQYF.

This rearrangement joins TRBV9 to TRBJ1-5, with a tentative D call TRBD1 (5 bases). The V and J ends lost 4 bases and 1 base respectively, with 12 bases between them. CDR3 length: 15 residues. Germline V gene lookup returns CDR1 SGDLS and CDR2 YYNGEE. The CDR3 DNA reads as TGTGCCAGCAGCCCGACGGGGGACAGCAATCAGCCCCAGCATTTT. It translates to CASSPTGDSNQPQHF.

The chain is built from TRBV10-3 and TRBJ2-4; D remains ambiguous. Matching the DNA end better, TRBJ2-5 makes the J call doubtful. The germline gives CDR1 ENHRY, CDR2 SYGVKD. The CDR3 has 13 amino acids. For the CDR3, the DNA is TGTGCCGGCGCAATCCGAGACCAAGAGACCCAGTACTTC. The encoded protein is CAGAIRDQETQYF.

This clonotype was counted between two and nine times. The gene calls are TRBV29-1 and TRBJ1-1, with D unresolved. The CDR3 is made up of 13 amino acids. Germline V gene data show CDR1 as SQVTM and CDR2 as ANQGSEA. V gave up 4 bases and J gave up 1 base, with 10 bases separating them. The CDR3: CSVVGQENTEAFF. In nucleotides, the CDR3 is TGCAGCGTTGTTGGGCAGGAGAACACTGAAGCTTTCTTT.

The count of this clonotype is one. The chain has TRBV6-5 and TRBJ1-4; D may be TRBD1 (6 bases). The germline CDR1 and CDR2 sequences are MNHEY and SVGAGI. V was clipped by 0 bases and J by 8 bases, with 13 bases between them. This CDR3 has 15 amino acids. CDR3 amino acids: CASSYSRGGGEKLFF. Here the CDR3 DNA reads TGTGCCAGCAGTTACTCGAGGGGGGGAGGGGAAAAACTGTTTTTT.

J is TRBJ2-1 and V is TRBV3-1, with D tentatively TRBD2 (6 bases). This CDR3 has 15 residues. Trimming took off 1 base at V and 3 bases at J, with 10 bases between the two ends. Germline CDR1 is LGHDT and CDR2 is YNNKEL (reference sequence). CDR3 sequence (DNA): TGTGCCAGCAGCCAAGGGTCGACTAGCTACAATGAGCAGTTCTTC. It translates to CASSQGSTSYNEQFF.

V is TRBV20-1 and J is TRBJ1-5; TRBD1 agrees at 9 bases. After removal of 6 bases from V and 5 bases from J, the junction contained 14 bases not matched to a gene. The CDR3 sequence is 16 residues long. Germline assignment: CDR1 DFQATT and CDR2 SNEGSKA (reference sequence). The CDR3 sequence: CSAMTGQGTWYQPQHF. The DNA for the CDR3 is TGCAGTGCCATGACCGGACAGGGGACTTGGTATCAGCCCCAGCATTTT.

The chain combines TRBV7-2 with TRBJ2-7, with 13 bases matching TRBD2. The CDR3 has 21 residues. CDR1 is SGHTA, CDR2 FQGNSA, per germline. With 0 bases clipped from V and 1 base from J, the junction kept 15 bases outside the gene matches. CDR3 sequence (DNA): TGTGCCAGCAGCTTAGCAATCGGCAGGTTCGGGACTAGCGGGATATCCTACGAGCAGTACTTC. Its translation is CASSLAIGRFGTSGISYEQYF.

In this sample, this clonotype turned up a few times. The chain joins TRBV20-1 to TRBJ2-7, with 9 nucleotides matching TRBD2. The germline V gene encodes CDR1 DFQATT and CDR2 SNEGSKA (reference sequence). This CDR3 region has 15 residues. The V segment lost 0 bases and the J segment 2 bases; nucleotides outside the gene matches: 5. CDR3 bases: TGCAGTGCTAGAGAACTAGCGGGTGCAGCCTACGAGCAGTACTTC. Its translation is CSARELAGAAYEQYF.

A few counts support this clonotype. The chain combines TRBV10-2 with TRBJ2-7, with 7 bases matching TRBD1. The CDR3 covers 16 residues. Germline V gene sequence: CDR1 WSHSY, CDR2 SAAADI. Trimming removed 0 bases from V and 2 bases from J; junction bases left unmatched: 7. Here the CDR3 DNA reads TGCGCCAGCAGTGAGTCATCGGGACAGCGAGCCTACGAGCAGTACTTC. Encoded protein: CASSESSGQRAYEQYF.